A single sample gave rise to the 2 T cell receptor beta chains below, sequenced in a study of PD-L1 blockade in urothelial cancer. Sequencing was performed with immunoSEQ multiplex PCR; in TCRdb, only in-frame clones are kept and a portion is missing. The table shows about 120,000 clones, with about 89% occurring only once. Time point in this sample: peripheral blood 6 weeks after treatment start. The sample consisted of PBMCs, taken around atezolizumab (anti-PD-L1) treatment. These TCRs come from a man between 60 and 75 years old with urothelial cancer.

DNA for the CDR3: TGTGCCAGCAGCTTCGGGGACAGGTGGGGGGAGACCCAGTACTTC. Amino acid sequence: CASSFGDRWGETQYF. V is TRBV7-9 and J is TRBJ2-5, with 8 positions matching TRBD1. The CDR3 loop spans 15 amino acids. The V and J ends lost 3 bases and 5 bases, in that order; junction bases with no gene match: 8. The V gene's germline CDR1 is SEHNR and CDR2 FQNEAQ (reference sequence).

The CDR3 sequence is CASSLVAGISGNTIYF. CDR3 DNA: TGTGCCAGCAGCTTAGTCGCGGGGATATCTGGAAACACCATATATTTT. The chain links TRBV11-2 to TRBJ1-3; no firm D call. The CDR3 sequence is 16 residues long. The V and J ends lost 1 base and 1 base respectively, with 11 bases between them. The germline V gene has CDR1 SGHAT and CDR2 FQNNGV.